The rows below give T cell receptor beta chains drawn from one sample of a study of blood T cell repertoires in COVID-19. The method was immunoSEQ multiplex PCR; TCRdb's version includes in-frame clones alone and lacks a portion of them. The sample has 40,000 to 65,000 clones, 86% seen once. Specimen: peripheral blood. The receptors here all came from a man at least 80 years old with acute or convalescent COVID-19. The CDR3 runs from the conserved cysteine through the conserved F or W. The D gene is left open where the match is weak. Clone size, where shown, is once, few, many, or a class for clones that have expanded.

D gene	V gene	J gene	clone size	CDR3 protein	CDR3 DNA
NA	TRBV6-6	TRBJ2-5	NA	CASTSHPYQGTQYF	TGTGCCAGCACCTCCCACCCTTACCAGGGGACCCAGTACTTC
NA	TRBV5-1	TRBJ1-2	NA	CASSTGLQNYGYTF	TGCGCCAGCAGCACGGGACTCCAGAACTATGGCTACACCTTC
NA	TRBV6-5	TRBJ1-5	NA	CASSYHRDQPQHF	TGTGCCAGCAGTTACCACCGAGATCAGCCCCAGCATTTT
NA	TRBV7-9	TRBJ2-3	once	CASSFGVADTQYF	TGTGCCAGCAGCTTCGGGGTTGCAGATACGCAGTATTTT
TRBD2	TRBV3-1/TRBV3-2	TRBJ2-1	few	CASSQNPGLDYNEQFF	TGTGCCAGCAGCCAAAACCCGGGACTAGATTACAATGAGCAGTTCTTC
NA	TRBV5-6	TRBJ1-1	NA	CASSLAGRRTEAFF	TGTGCCAGCAGCTTAGCGGGACGGCGCACTGAAGCTTTCTTT
TRBD1	TRBV29-1	TRBJ2-1	NA	CSVAGQGVDEQFF	TGCAGCGTTGCCGGACAGGGGGTCGATGAGCAGTTCTTC
NA	TRBV7-2	TRBJ1-5	once	CASSLTGAYSNQPQHF	TGTGCCAGCAGCCTTACAGGCGCCTATAGCAATCAGCCCCAGCATTTT
TRBD1	TRBV11-2	TRBJ2-7	NA	CASSFGQVPLYEQYF	TGTGCCAGCAGCTTTGGACAGGTCCCTCTCTACGAGCAGTACTTC
TRBD1	TRBV7-3	TRBJ1-2	once	CASSFSPGQGANGYTF	TGTGCCAGCAGTTTCTCCCCGGGACAGGGGGCGAATGGCTACACCTTC
NA	TRBV19	TRBJ2-6	NA	CASRPPGSGANVLTF	TGTGCCAGTAGACCTCCGGGCTCTGGGGCCAACGTCCTGACTTTC
NA	TRBV4-3	TRBJ2-2	few	CASSQVASGELFF	TGCGCCAGCAGCCAAGTTGCGTCCGGGGAGCTGTTTTTT
TRBD1	TRBV7-9	TRBJ2-7	NA	CASSLWGQGSYEQYF	TGTGCCAGCAGCTTATGGGGACAGGGTTCCTACGAGCAGTACTTC
TRBD2	TRBV7-3	TRBJ2-3	NA	CASRQAGEGTDTQYF	TGTGCCAGCAGGCAAGCGGGGGAGGGCACAGATACGCAGTATTTT
NA	TRBV14	TRBJ2-2	NA	CASSRQPLNTGELFF	TGTGCCAGCAGCCGGCAACCCTTAAACACCGGGGAGCTGTTTTTT
NA	TRBV18	TRBJ1-1	NA	CASSRTPGEAFF	TGTGCCAGCTCACGAACCCCAGGAGAAGCTTTCTTT
NA	TRBV11-2	TRBJ2-5	once	CASSLDQGRTQYF	TGTGCCAGCAGCTTAGACCAGGGAAGGACCCAGTACTTC
NA	TRBV4-1	TRBJ2-1	NA	CASSRTGTSDNEQFF	TGCGCCAGCAGCCGAACCGGGACATCAGACAATGAGCAGTTCTTC
NA	TRBV6-5	TRBJ2-7	NA	CASTLREEVPNEQYF	TGTGCCAGCACTTTACGGGAAGAGGTCCCCAACGAGCAGTACTTC
NA	TRBV7-6	TRBJ1-3	NA	CASSLVGAGAGNTIYF	TGTGCCAGCAGCTTAGTGGGGGCTGGGGCTGGAAACACCATATATTTT
NA	TRBV6-5	TRBJ2-7	NA	CASSPISSTHEQYF	TGTGCCAGCAGCCCCATTTCCTCTACCCACGAGCAGTACTTC
NA	TRBV5-1	TRBJ2-7	NA	CASSLVPTIASYEQYF	TGCGCCAGCAGCTTGGTACCCACGATAGCTTCCTACGAGCAGTACTTC
NA	TRBV18	TRBJ2-3	NA	CASSPGLVDTQYF	TGTGCCAGCTCACCAGGGCTGGTTGATACGCAGTATTTT
NA	TRBV30	TRBJ2-6	once	CAWGRLSGANVLTF	TGTGCCTGGGGGCGTCTCTCTGGGGCCAACGTCCTGACTTTC
NA	TRBV18	TRBJ2-1	few	CASSPPTRASSYNEQFF	TGTGCCAGCTCACCACCGACGCGCGCTAGCTCCTACAATGAGCAGTTCTTC
TRBD1	TRBV5-1	TRBJ2-3	NA	CASSYYGQGASDTQYF	TGCGCCAGCAGCTACTACGGACAGGGGGCTTCAGATACGCAGTATTTT
NA	TRBV7-2	TRBJ1-2	NA	CASSFTSAGNYGYTF	TGTGCCAGCAGCTTCACCTCGGCAGGGAACTATGGCTACACCTTC
NA	TRBV30	TRBJ1-2	NA	CAWSVLERSSYGYTF	TGTGCCTGGAGTGTACTCGAAAGATCTAGCTATGGCTACACCTTC
TRBD1	TRBV5-4	TRBJ2-1	NA	CASSITGGDEQFF	TGTGCCAGCAGCATTACAGGGGGCGATGAGCAGTTCTTC
NA	TRBV25-1	TRBJ2-5	NA	CASNQYQETQYF	TGTGCCAGCAATCAGTACCAAGAGACCCAGTACTTC
TRBD1	TRBV7-2	TRBJ2-2	NA	CASSLVVGRGPTGELFF	TGTGCCAGCAGCTTAGTGGTAGGCAGGGGGCCCACCGGGGAGCTGTTTTTT
TRBD1	TRBV19	TRBJ2-3	NA	CASSVTGVVTDTQYF	TGTGCCAGTAGCGTAACAGGGGTTGTCACAGATACGCAGTATTTT
TRBD1	TRBV27	TRBJ1-5	NA	CASSSGLGTAGPGSNQPQHF	TGTGCCAGCAGTTCCGGGCTGGGGACAGCCGGACCTGGGAGCAATCAGCCCCAGCATTTT
NA	TRBV4-3	TRBJ1-1	NA	CASSQGSKAFF	TGCGCCAGCAGCCAAGGTTCAAAAGCTTTCTTT
NA	TRBV5-1	TRBJ1-1	NA	CASSLGATGGWPTEAFF	TGCGCCAGCAGCTTGGGGGCCACCGGGGGGTGGCCTACTGAAGCTTTCTTT
NA	TRBV7-9	TRBJ1-3	NA	CASSVGQRGNTIYF	TGTGCCAGCAGTGTCGGACAGAGGGGAAACACCATATATTTT
TRBD2	TRBV5-6	TRBJ2-3	NA	CASSLALAGGPRGDTQYF	TGTGCCAGCAGCTTGGCGCTAGCGGGGGGGCCGAGGGGCGATACGCAGTATTTT